The rows below give T cell receptor beta chains drawn from one sample of a study of chemoradiotherapy in HPV16-positive cancers. The assay was immunoSEQ multiplex PCR, and TCRdb's table has in-frame clones only and misses some. The data contain under 20,000 clones, 84% of them singletons. This sample comprised blood, obtained from a patient who underwent chemoradiotherapy. The receptors here all came from a human donor with HPV-associated anogenital cancer. Both conserved end residues are part of each CDR3. Fields, in order: V gene, D gene, clone size, J gene, CDR3 protein, CDR3 DNA. A D gene is named only where the DNA matches it firmly. The size entry is marked missing in some rows and otherwise reads once, few, many or a size class.

TRBV13	NA	NA	TRBJ2-7	CASSLRVSYEQYF	TGTGCCAGCAGCCTCAGGGTTTCCTACGAGCAGTACTTC
TRBV25-1	TRBD1	NA	TRBJ1-1	CASSAGTAQAFF	TGTGCCAGCAGTGCTGGGACAGCCCAAGCTTTCTTT
TRBV28	NA	NA	TRBJ1-2	CASSAERDGVNYGYTF	TGTGCCAGCAGTGCGGAACGGGACGGCGTTAACTATGGCTACACCTTC
TRBV7-9	TRBD2	NA	TRBJ2-5	CASGGLAGGREETQYF	TGTGCCAGCGGGGGTCTAGCGGGGGGGCGAGAAGAGACCCAGTACTTC
TRBV9	NA	few	TRBJ2-5	CASSVRPHQETQYF	TGTGCCAGCAGCGTACGGCCACACCAAGAGACCCAGTACTTC
TRBV2	TRBD1	NA	TRBJ1-2	CASRDLTGSGYGYTF	TGTGCCAGCAGGGACCTGACAGGGTCGGGCTATGGCTACACCTTC
TRBV28	TRBD1	NA	TRBJ1-6	CASAPGTGYSPLHF	TGTGCCAGCGCGCCCGGGACAGGGTATTCACCCCTCCACTTT
TRBV7-3	TRBD1	few	TRBJ1-1	CASSWAGGWDTEAFF	TGTGCCAGCAGTTGGGCAGGGGGCTGGGACACTGAAGCTTTCTTT
TRBV11-2	NA	once	TRBJ1-5	CASSLAGTATNQPQHF	TGTGCCAGCAGCTTAGCCGGGACCGCCACGAATCAGCCCCAGCATTTT
TRBV5-8	TRBD1	few	TRBJ1-2	CASTPRGTVDNRYGYTF	TGTGCCAGCACCCCGCGGGGGACAGTCGACAATCGCTATGGCTACACCTTC
TRBV6-5	NA	NA	TRBJ1-3	CASSYGPQGNTIYF	TGTGCCAGCAGTTACGGGCCCCAAGGGAACACCATATATTTT
TRBV11-2	NA	NA	TRBJ2-7	CATEAGNYEQYF	TGTGCCACCGAGGCCGGGAACTACGAGCAGTACTTC
TRBV5-6	NA	NA	TRBJ2-3	CASSLTGFGTQYF	TGTGCCAGCAGCTTGACAGGGTTCGGTACGCAGTATTTT
TRBV27	NA	NA	TRBJ2-7	CASSFSGPAFHEQYF	TGTGCCAGCAGTTTTTCAGGCCCCGCTTTCCACGAGCAGTACTTC
TRBV5-1	TRBD1	NA	TRBJ1-2	CASSPDRGLTGGYTF	TGCGCCAGCAGCCCCGACAGGGGACTAACGGGAGGCTACACCTTC
TRBV7-9	TRBD1	NA	TRBJ1-1	CASSLGDRVFMNTEAFF	TGTGCCAGCAGCTTAGGGGACAGGGTTTTTATGAACACTGAAGCTTTCTTT
TRBV5-6	TRBD1	NA	TRBJ2-7	CASSWTGLPYEQYF	TGTGCCAGCAGCTGGACAGGACTCCCCTACGAGCAGTACTTC
TRBV28	TRBD1	NA	TRBJ1-2	CASKLQGKRDGYTF	TGTGCCAGCAAACTACAGGGGAAGAGGGATGGCTACACCTTC
TRBV7-9	NA	few	TRBJ1-1	CASSSGFGVTEAFF	TGTGCCAGCAGCTCCGGGTTCGGGGTCACTGAAGCTTTCTTT
TRBV6-5	TRBD1	few	TRBJ1-2	CASSSGGADYGYTF	TGTGCCAGCAGTTCAGGGGGCGCGGACTATGGCTACACCTTC
TRBV20-1	NA	NA	TRBJ1-1	CSWGRGTEAFF	TGCAGTTGGGGAAGGGGAACTGAAGCTTTCTTT
TRBV11-1	NA	NA	TRBJ1-2	CASSPHIYGYTF	TGTGCCAGCAGCCCCCACATATATGGCTACACCTTC
TRBV2	NA	NA	TRBJ1-2	CASSGRPYGYTF	TGTGCCAGCAGTGGGAGGCCTTATGGCTACACCTTC
TRBV7-9	TRBD1	NA	TRBJ1-3	CASSSTGTGSGNTIYF	TGTGCCAGCAGCTCGACCGGGACAGGGTCTGGAAACACCATATATTTT
TRBV29-1	NA	NA	TRBJ1-2	CSVELPTDGYTF	TGCAGCGTTGAGCTACCCACGGATGGCTACACCTTC
TRBV7-2	NA	NA	TRBJ2-3	CASSLNGGSIADTQYF	TGTGCCAGCAGCTTAAATGGGGGGAGCATCGCAGATACGCAGTATTTT
TRBV11-3	NA	NA	TRBJ2-2	CASSPGGMRTGELFF	TGTGCCAGCAGCCCTGGGGGGATGCGAACCGGGGAGCTGTTTTTT
TRBV10-3	TRBD2	NA	TRBJ2-3	CAISEPLRRGDTDTQYF	TGTGCCATCAGTGAGCCCTTACGGCGGGGGGACACAGATACGCAGTATTTT
TRBV2	TRBD1	NA	TRBJ2-5	CASSEQGAAGETQYF	TGTGCCAGCAGCGAACAGGGGGCAGCCGGAGAGACCCAGTACTTC
TRBV7-7	TRBD1	NA	TRBJ2-5	CASSPVQGAGEQYF	TGTGCTAGCAGCCCAGTCCAGGGGGCAGGGGAGCAGTACTTC
TRBV6-5	TRBD1	NA	TRBJ1-1	CASGATGGPLEAFF	TGTGCCAGCGGGGCGACAGGGGGTCCGCTTGAAGCTTTCTTT
TRBV6-5	NA	NA	TRBJ2-3	CASSYYTTDTQYF	TGTGCCAGCAGTTATTATACCACAGATACGCAGTATTTT
TRBV11-1	NA	NA	TRBJ1-1	CASSLLDSGNTEAFF	TGTGCCAGCAGCCTGTTGGATTCGGGGAACACTGAAGCTTTCTTT
TRBV10-3	TRBD1	NA	TRBJ1-2	CAISESTGQGAPYGYTF	TGTGCCATCAGTGAGTCCACGGGACAGGGGGCTCCCTATGGCTACACCTTC
TRBV18	TRBD1	few	TRBJ1-2	CASSTTGDVGYTF	TGTGCCAGCTCAACGACAGGGGATGTGGGCTACACCTTC
TRBV28	NA	NA	TRBJ1-2	CASSLPTELGYTF	TGTGCCAGCAGTCTTCCGACAGAACTGGGCTACACCTTC
TRBV6-5	NA	NA	TRBJ1-1	CASSYDSEAFF	TGTGCCAGCAGTTACGACAGTGAAGCTTTCTTT
TRBV28	NA	NA	TRBJ1-4	CASLDRRSEKLFF	TGTGCCAGCTTAGACAGGAGGAGTGAAAAACTGTTTTTT
TRBV23-1	TRBD1	once	TRBJ1-2	CASSQSDRGLGYTF	TGCGCCAGCAGTCAATCGGACAGGGGGCTTGGCTACACCTTC
TRBV6-5	NA	few	TRBJ1-1	CASRLGGGDTEAFF	TGTGCCAGCAGGCTCGGGGGCGGTGACACTGAAGCTTTCTTT
TRBV11-2	NA	NA	TRBJ1-3	CASSATGNTIYF	TGTGCCAGCAGCGCCACGGGAAACACCATATATTTT
TRBV27	TRBD2	NA	TRBJ2-1	CASSYGTSDANEQFF	TGTGCCAGCAGTTACGGGACTAGCGATGCCAATGAGCAGTTCTTC
TRBV6-4	NA	NA	TRBJ2-3	CASSDSKGGGTDTQYF	TGTGCCAGCAGTGACTCCAAGGGTGGGGGAACAGATACGCAGTATTTT
TRBV19	NA	NA	TRBJ1-1	CASIRRGTGNTEAFF	TGTGCCAGTATTAGGCGGGGGACGGGGAACACTGAAGCTTTCTTT
TRBV9	NA	NA	TRBJ1-3	CASSKSSVPSSGNTIYF	TGTGCCAGCAGCAAATCGTCGGTACCGTCCTCTGGAAACACCATATATTTT
TRBV9	TRBD2	NA	TRBJ2-2	CASSVVAAGGFTGELFF	TGTGCCAGCAGCGTAGTAGCAGCGGGGGGGTTCACCGGGGAGCTGTTTTTT
TRBV9	NA	NA	TRBJ1-1	CASSAGLNTEAFF	TGTGCCAGCAGCGCAGGGTTGAACACTGAAGCTTTCTTT
TRBV4-2	NA	NA	TRBJ1-1	CASSQGDGGGTEAFF	TGTGCCAGCAGCCAAGGAGACGGGGGGGGCACTGAAGCTTTCTTT
TRBV7-7	TRBD2	NA	TRBJ2-3	CASSPDRWGTSGGPADTQYF	TGTGCCAGCAGCCCGGACAGATGGGGGACTAGCGGGGGGCCAGCAGATACGCAGTATTTT
TRBV7-9	NA	NA	TRBJ2-3	CASSPGYDTQYF	TGTGCCAGCAGCCCCGGTTATGATACGCAGTATTTT
TRBV7-2	TRBD1	NA	TRBJ2-6	CASKSGGTGANVLTF	TGTGCCAGCAAGTCAGGGGGAACTGGGGCCAACGTCCTGACTTTC
TRBV27	NA	few	TRBJ1-1	CASSPDARTVEAFF	TGTGCCAGCAGTCCAGACGCCAGGACAGTTGAAGCTTTCTTT
TRBV7-2	NA	NA	TRBJ2-7	CASSFDGNYEQYF	TGTGCCAGCAGCTTTGACGGAAACTACGAGCAGTACTTC